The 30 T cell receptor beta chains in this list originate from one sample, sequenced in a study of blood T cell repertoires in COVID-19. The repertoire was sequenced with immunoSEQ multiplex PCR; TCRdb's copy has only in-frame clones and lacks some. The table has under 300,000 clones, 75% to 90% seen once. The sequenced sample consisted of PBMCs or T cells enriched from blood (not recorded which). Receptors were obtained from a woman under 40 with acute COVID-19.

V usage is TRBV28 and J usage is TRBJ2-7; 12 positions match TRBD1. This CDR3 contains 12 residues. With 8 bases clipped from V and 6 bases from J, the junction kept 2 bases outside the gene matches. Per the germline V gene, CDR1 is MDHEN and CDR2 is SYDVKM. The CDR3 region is CASGTGGSEQYF. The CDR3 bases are TGTGCCAGCGGGACAGGGGGCTCCGAGCAGTACTTC.

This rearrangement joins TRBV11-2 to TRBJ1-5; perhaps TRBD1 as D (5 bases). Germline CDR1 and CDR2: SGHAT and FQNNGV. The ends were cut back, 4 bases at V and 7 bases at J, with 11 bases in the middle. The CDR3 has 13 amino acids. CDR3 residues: CASSYRDLQPQHF. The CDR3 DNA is TGTGCCAGCAGCTATCGGGACTTACAGCCCCAGCATTTT.

CDR3 protein: CASSQIKNPYNEQFF. The CDR3 nucleotides read TGCGCCAGCAGCCAGATAAAAAATCCCTACAATGAGCAGTTCTTC. The chain links TRBV10-1 to TRBJ2-1, with D uncertain. CDR3 size: 15 residues. Germline V CDR1 and CDR2: WNHNN, SYGVQD (reference sequence). Trimming removed 6 bases at V and 2 bases at J, with 14 bases between.

The CDR3 is CASTPGQLAFISPLHF. The CDR3 nucleotides read TGTGCCAGCACCCCGGGACAGCTGGCTTTTATCTCACCCCTCCACTTT. The rearrangement links TRBV6-2 or TRBV6-3 to TRBJ1-6; the match to TRBD1 covers 7 bases. The trim removed 7 bases at V and 10 bases at J, leaving 16 bases unmatched. Looked up from germline, CDR1 is MNHEY and CDR2 is SVGEGT. The CDR3 loop spans 16 amino acids.

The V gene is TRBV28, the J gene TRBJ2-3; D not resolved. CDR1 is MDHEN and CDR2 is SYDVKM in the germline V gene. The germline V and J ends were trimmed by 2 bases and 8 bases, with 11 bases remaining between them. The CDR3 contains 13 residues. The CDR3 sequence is CASSLTDPGTQYF. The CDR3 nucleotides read TGTGCCAGCAGTTTAACCGACCCGGGTACGCAGTATTTT.

CDR3 nucleotide sequence: TGTGCCAGCAGTCTAGGGACTAGCGGGAGGATTGGCGAGCAGTACTTC. Encoded protein: CASSLGTSGRIGEQYF. The rearrangement uses TRBV28 and TRBJ2-7; 15 positions match TRBD2. Germline V gives CDR1 MDHEN, CDR2 SYDVKM. J was trimmed by 6 bases and V by 5 bases; bases with no gene match: 8. The CDR3 has 16 residues. Full variable domain (missing parts from reference TRBV28 and TRBJ2-7): DVKVTQSSRYLVKRTGEKVFLECVQDMDHENMFWYRQDPGLGLRLIYFSYDVKMKEKGDIPEGYSVSREKKERFSLILESASTNQTSMYLCASSLGTSGRIGEQYFGPGTRLTVT.

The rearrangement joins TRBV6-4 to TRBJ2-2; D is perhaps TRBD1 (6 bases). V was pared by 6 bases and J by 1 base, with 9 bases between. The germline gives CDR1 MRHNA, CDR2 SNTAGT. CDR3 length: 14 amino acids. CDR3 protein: CASRSGQNTGELFF. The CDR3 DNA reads TGTGCCAGCAGATCGGGACAGAACACCGGGGAGCTGTTTTTT.

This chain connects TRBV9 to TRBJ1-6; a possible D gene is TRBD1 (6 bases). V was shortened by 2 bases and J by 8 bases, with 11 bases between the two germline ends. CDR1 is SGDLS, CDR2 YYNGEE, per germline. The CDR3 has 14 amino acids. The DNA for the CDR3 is TGTGCCAGCAGCGTCCAAGGGGGGGATTCACCCCTCCACTTT. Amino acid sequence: CASSVQGGDSPLHF.

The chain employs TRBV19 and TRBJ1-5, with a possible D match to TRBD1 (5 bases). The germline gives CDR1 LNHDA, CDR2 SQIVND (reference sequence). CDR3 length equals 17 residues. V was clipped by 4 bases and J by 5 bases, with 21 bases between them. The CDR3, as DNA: TGTGCCAGTAGTAGAATCCAACGGGACTGGGGGGATCAGCCCCAGCATTTT. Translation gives CASSRIQRDWGDQPQHF.

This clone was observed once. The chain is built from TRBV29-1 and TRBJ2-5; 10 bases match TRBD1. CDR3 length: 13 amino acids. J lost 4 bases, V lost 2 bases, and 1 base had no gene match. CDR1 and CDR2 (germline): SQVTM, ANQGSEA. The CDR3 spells CSVERTGGETQYF. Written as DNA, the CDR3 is TGCAGCGTTGAAAGGACAGGGGGAGAGACCCAGTACTTC.

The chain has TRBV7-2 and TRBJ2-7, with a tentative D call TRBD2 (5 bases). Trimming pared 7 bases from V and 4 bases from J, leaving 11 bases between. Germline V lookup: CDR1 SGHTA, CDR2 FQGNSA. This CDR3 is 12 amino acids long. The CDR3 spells CASTSTPYEQYF. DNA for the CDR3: TGTGCCAGCACTAGCACCCCATACGAGCAGTACTTC.

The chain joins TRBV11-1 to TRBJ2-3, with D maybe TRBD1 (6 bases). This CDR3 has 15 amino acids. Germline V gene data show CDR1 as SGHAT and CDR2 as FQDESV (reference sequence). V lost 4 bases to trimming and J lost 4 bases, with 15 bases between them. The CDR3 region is CASSSSGVESDTQYF. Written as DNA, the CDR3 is TGTGCCAGCAGCTCGTCAGGGGTGGAGTCAGATACGCAGTATTTT. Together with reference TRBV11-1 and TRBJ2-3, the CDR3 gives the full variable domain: EAEVAQSPRYKITEKSQAVAFWCDPISGHATLYWYRQILGQGPELLVQFQDESVVDDSQLPKDRFSAERLKGVDSTLKIQPAELGDSAMYLCASSSSGVESDTQYFGPGTRLTVL.

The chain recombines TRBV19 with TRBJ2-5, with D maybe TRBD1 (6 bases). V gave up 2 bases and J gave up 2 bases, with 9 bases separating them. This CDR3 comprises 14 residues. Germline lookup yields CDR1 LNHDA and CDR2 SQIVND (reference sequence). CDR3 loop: CASSIMTGQETQYF. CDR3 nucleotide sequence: TGTGCCAGTAGTATAATGACAGGACAAGAGACCCAGTACTTC.

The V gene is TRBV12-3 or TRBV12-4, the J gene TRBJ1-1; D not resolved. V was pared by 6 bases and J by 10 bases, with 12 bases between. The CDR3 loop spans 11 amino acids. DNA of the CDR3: TGTGCCAGCAGCCTATCGGGGATAGCTTTCTTT. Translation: CASSLSGIAFF.

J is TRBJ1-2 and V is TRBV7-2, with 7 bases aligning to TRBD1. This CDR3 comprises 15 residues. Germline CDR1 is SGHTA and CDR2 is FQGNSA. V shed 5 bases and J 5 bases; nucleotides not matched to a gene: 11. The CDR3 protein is CASSQMPGDSYGYTF. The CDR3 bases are TGTGCCAGCAGCCAAATGCCCGGGGACAGTTATGGCTACACCTTC.

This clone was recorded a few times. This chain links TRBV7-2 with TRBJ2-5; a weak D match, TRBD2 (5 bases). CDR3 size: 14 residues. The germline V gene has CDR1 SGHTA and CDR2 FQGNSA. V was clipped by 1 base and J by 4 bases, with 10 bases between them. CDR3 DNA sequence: TGTGCCAGCAGCTTAGATCGGAGGTTAGAGACCCAGTACTTC. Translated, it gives CASSLDRRLETQYF.

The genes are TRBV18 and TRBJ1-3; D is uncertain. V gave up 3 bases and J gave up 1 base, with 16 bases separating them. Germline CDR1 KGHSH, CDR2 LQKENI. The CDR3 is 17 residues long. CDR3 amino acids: CASSPGLERRSGNTIYF. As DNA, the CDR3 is TGTGCCAGCTCACCGGGCTTGGAAAGGAGGTCTGGAAACACCATATATTTT.

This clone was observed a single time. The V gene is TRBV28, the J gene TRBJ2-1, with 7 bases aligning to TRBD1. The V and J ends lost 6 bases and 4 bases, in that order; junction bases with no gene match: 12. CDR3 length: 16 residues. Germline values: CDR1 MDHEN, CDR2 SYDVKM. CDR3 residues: CASSRRQGSSYNEQFF. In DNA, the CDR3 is TGTGCCAGCAGCCGCAGACAGGGTTCCTCTTACAATGAGCAGTTCTTC.

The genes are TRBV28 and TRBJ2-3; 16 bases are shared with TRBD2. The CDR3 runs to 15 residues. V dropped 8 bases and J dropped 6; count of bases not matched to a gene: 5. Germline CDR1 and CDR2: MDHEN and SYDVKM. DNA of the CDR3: TGTGCCAGCGGGACTAGCGGGAGGGCAGGGGATACGCAGTATTTT. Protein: CASGTSGRAGDTQYF.

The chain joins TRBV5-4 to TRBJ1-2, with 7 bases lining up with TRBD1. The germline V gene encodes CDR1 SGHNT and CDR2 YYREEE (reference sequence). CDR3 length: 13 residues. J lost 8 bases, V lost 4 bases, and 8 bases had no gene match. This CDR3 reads CASSPDRSGGYTF. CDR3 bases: TGTGCCAGCAGCCCGGACAGGTCTGGAGGCTACACCTTC.

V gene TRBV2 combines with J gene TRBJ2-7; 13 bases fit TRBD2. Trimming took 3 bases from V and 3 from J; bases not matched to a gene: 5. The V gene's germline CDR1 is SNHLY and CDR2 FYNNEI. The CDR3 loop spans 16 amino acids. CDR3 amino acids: CASSDKGTSGVYEQYF. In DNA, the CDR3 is TGTGCCAGCAGTGATAAAGGGACTAGCGGGGTCTACGAGCAGTACTTC.

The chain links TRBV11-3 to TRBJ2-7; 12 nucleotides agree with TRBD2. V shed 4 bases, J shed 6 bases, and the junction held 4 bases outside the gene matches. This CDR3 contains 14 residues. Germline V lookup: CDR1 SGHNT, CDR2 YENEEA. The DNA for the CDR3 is TGTGCCAGCAGCTCGACTAGCGGGAGTGCCGAGCAGTACTTC. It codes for CASSSTSGSAEQYF. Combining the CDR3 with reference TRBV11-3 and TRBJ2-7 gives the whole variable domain EAGVVQSPRYKIIEKKQPVAFWCNPISGHNTLYWYLQNLGQGPELLIRYENEEAVDDSQLPKDRFSAERLKGVDSTLKIQPAELGDSAVYLCASSSTSGSAEQYFGPGTRLTVT.

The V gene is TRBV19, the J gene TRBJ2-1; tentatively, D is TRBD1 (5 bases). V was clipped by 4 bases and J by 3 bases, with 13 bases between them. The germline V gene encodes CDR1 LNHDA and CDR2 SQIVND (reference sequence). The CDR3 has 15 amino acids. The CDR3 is CASSTQTVYYNEQFF. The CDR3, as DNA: TGTGCCAGTAGTACCCAGACAGTTTACTACAATGAGCAGTTCTTC.

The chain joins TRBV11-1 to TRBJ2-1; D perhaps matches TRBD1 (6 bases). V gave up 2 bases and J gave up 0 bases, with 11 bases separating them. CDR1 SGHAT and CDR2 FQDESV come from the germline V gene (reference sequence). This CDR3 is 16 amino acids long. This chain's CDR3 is CASSLRGTISYNEQFF. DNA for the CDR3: TGTGCCAGCAGCTTAAGGGGGACAATCTCCTACAATGAGCAGTTCTTC.

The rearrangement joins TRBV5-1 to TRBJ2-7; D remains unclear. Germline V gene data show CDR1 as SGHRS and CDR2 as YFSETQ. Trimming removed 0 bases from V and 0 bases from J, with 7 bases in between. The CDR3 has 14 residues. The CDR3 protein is CASSLGDSSYEQYF. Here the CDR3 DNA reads TGCGCCAGCAGCTTGGGTGATAGCTCCTACGAGCAGTACTTC.

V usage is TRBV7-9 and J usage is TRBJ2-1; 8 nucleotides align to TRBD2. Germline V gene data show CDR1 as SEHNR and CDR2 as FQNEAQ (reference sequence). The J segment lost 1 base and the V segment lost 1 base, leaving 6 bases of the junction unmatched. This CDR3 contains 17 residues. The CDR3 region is CASSLDLGGGSYNEQFF. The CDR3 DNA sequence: TGTGCCAGCAGCTTAGACTTAGGCGGGGGGTCCTACAATGAGCAGTTCTTC. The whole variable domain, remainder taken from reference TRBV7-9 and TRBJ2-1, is DTGVSQNPRHKITKRGQNVTFRCDPISEHNRLYWYRQTLGQGPEFLTYFQNEAQLEKSRLLSDRFSAERPKGSFSTLEIQRTEQGDSAMYLCASSLDLGGGSYNEQFFGPGTRLTVL.

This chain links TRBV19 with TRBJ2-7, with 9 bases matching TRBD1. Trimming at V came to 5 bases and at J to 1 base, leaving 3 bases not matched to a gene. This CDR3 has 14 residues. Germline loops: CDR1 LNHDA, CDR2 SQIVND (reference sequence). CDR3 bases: TGTGCCAGTAGTCCTGGGACAGGGTCCTACGAGCAGTACTTC. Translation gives CASSPGTGSYEQYF.

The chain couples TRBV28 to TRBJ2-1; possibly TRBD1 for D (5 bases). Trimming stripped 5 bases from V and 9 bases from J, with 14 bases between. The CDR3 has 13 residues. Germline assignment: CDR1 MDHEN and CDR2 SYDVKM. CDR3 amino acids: CASSRILGAEQFF. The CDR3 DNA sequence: TGTGCCAGCAGTCGAATCCTTGGGGCTGAGCAGTTCTTC.

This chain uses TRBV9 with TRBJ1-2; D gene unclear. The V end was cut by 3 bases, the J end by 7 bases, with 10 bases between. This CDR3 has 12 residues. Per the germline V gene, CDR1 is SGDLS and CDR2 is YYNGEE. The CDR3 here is CASSARVGGYTF. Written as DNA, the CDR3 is TGTGCCAGCAGCGCCCGGGTCGGTGGCTACACCTTC.

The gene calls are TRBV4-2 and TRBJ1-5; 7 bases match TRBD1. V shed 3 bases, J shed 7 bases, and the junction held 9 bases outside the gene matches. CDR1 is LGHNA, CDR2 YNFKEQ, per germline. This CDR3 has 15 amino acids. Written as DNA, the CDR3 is TGTGCCAGCAGCCACCTAGGGGGCAGGGAACAGCCCCAGCATTTT. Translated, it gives CASSHLGGREQPQHF.